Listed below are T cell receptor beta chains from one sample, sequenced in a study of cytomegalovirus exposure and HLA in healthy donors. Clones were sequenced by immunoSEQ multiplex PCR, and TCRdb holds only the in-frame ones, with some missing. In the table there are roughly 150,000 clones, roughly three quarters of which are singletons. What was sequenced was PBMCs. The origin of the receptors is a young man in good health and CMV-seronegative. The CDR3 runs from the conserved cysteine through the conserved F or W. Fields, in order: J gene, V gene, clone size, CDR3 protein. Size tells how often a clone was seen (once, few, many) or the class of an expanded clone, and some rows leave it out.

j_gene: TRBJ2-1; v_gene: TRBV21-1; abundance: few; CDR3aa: CASRHGQGAPYNEQFF
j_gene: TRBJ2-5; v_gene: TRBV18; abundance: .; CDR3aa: CASSPPRQLTEETQYF
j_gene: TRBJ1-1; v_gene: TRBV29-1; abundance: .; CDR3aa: CSVKRGAVDTEAFF
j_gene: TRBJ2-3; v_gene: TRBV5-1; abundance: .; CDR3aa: CASSRGLAGGLRTDTQYF
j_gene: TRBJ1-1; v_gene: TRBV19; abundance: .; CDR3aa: CASSANRADNTEAFF
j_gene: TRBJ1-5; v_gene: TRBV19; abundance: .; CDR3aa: CASSVYRGQQPQHF
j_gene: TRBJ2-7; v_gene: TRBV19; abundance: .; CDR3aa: CASSFSGAAEQYF
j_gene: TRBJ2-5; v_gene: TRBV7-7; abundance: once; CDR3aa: CASSRGGAGAPQETQYF
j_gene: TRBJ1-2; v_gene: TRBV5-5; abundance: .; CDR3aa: CASSFRGGSDYGYTF
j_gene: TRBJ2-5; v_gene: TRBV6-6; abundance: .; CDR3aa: CASSLPLETQYF
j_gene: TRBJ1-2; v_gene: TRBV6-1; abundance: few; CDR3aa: CASSPYRGLYYGYTF
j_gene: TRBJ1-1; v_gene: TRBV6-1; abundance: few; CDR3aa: CASTTWSGRNTEAFF
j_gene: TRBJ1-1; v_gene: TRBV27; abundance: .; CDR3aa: CASSPQGDYTEAFF
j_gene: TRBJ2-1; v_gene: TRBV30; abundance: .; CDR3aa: CAWSVLGNEQFF
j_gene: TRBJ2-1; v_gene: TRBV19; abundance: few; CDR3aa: CARVPPTTPFNEQFF
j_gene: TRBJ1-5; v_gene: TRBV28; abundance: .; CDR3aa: CASSTFFGETGVGQPQHF
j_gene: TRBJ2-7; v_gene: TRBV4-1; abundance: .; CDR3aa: CASSNRDSQNEQYF
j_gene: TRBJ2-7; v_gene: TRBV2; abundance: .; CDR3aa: CASRAYEQYF
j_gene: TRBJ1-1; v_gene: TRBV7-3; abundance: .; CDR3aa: CASSARAGGSTEAFF
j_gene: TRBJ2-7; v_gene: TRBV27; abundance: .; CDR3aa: CASSYRQGDSYEQYF
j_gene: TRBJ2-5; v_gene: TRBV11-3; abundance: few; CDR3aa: CASSVGLAGNGIGETQYF
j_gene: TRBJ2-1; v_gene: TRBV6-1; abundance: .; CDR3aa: CASSDVRTRINYSNEQFF
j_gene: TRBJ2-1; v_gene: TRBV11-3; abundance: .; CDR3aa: CASSKTSQSSYNEQFF
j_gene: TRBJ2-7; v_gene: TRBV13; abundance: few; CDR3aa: CASSLAGLAGDEQYF
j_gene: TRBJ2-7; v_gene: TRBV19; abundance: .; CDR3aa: CASSQVGSYEQYF
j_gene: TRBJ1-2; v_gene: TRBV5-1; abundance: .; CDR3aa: CASSGTGGAGYGYTF
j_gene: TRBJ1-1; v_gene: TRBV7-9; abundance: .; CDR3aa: CASRFETAENTEAFF
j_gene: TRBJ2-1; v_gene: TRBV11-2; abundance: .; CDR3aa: CASSLGMRREYNEQFF
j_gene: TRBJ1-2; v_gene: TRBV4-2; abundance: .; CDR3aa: CASSQVPGGDGYTF
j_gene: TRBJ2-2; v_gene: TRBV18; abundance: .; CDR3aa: CASSGTSGWTGELFF
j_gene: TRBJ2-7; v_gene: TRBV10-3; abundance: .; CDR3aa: CAISDLTSGSSYEQYF
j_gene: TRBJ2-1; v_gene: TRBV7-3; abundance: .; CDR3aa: CASSLTGTVNEQFF
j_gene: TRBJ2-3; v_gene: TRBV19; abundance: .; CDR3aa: CASSVALARGTDTQYF
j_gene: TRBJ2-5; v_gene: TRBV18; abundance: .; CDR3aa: CASSLPGETQYF
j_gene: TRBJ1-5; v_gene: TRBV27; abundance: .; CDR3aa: CASSPGTGWQPQHF
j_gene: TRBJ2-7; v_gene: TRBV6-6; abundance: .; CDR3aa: CASSTYYEQYF
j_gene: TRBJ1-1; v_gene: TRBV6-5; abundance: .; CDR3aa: CASSYQGQGGEAFF
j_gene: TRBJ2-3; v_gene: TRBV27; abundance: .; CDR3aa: CASSLSGILDTQYF
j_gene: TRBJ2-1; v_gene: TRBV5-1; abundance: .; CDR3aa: CASSPGDRGRLAGEQFF
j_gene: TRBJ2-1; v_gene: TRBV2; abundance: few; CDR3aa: CASDWGLAGPSGSSHDYNEQFF
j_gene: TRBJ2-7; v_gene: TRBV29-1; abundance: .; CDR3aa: CSVGHGAAFTYEQYF
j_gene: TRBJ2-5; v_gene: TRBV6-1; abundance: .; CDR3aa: CATSRGRGLGTQYF
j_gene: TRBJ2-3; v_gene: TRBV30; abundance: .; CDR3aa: CAWSSGDTQYF
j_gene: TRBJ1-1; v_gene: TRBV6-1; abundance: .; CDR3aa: CASSEVQGSTEAFF
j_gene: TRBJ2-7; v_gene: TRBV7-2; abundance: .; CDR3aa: CASSFDRAGYEQYF
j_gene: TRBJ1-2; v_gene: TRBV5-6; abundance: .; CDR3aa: CASSRWEGTNYGYTF
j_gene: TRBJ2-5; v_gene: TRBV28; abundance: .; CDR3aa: CASTRGDRDQETQYF
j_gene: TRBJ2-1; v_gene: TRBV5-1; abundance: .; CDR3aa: CASSLLPGVVDNEQFF
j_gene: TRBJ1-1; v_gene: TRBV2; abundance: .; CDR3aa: CASSEALPGQGYAEAFF
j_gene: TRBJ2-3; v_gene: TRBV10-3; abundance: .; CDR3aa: CAISGLQTSGTGDTQYF
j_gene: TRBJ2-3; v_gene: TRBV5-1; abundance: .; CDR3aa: CASSLGSGRLDTQYF
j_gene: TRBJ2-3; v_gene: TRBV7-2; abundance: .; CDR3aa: CASSVLAGGTDTQYF
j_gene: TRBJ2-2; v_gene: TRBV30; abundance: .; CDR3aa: CAWSVLREGPTGELFF